This TCR beta chain was documented in a study of blood T cell repertoires in COVID-19. The protocol was immunoSEQ multiplex PCR, while the TCRdb copy is restricted to in-frame clones and leaves out a portion. The sample lists over 110,000 clones; 80% to 85% were seen once. This clone turned up a few times. This CDR3 is built from 13 residues. Trimming cost V 6 bases and J 6 bases, with 12 bases left between them. The germline gives CDR1 LNHDA, CDR2 SQIVND (reference sequence). The rearrangement links TRBV19 to TRBJ1-5; a possible D gene is TRBD1 (6 bases). The specimen was peripheral blood. The source of this sequence is a human donor in a cohort sampled during active COVID-19. The CDR3 region has the DNA TGTGCCAGTAGCAAACAGGGCATTCAGCCCCAGCATTTT. Its translation: CASSKQGIQPQHF.